The 7 T cell receptor beta chains given below trace back to one sample, sequenced in a study of siplizumab effects on memory and regulatory T cells. TCRdb's table, derived via immunoSEQ multiplex PCR, lists solely in-frame clones and lacks some. The data contain roughly 100,000 clones, under 95% of them singletons. The sequenced sample consisted of CD4+ T cells sorted from blood. The origin of the receptors is a human donor in good health.

CDR3 sequence: CASSLGGRARETQYF. The CDR3 bases are TGTGCCAGCAGCTTAGGCGGGAGGGCCCGAGAGACCCAGTACTTC. The V and J genes are TRBV5-4 and TRBJ2-5, with 9 nucleotides matching TRBD2. Germline CDR1 reads SGHNT; CDR2 reads YYREEE (reference sequence). The length of the CDR3 is 15 residues. The V segment lost 2 bases and the J segment 4 bases; nucleotides outside the gene matches: 6.

The chain uses TRBV2 and TRBJ2-3; 10 bases agree with TRBD2. The CDR3 totals 18 residues. The V gene's germline CDR1 is SNHLY and CDR2 FYNNEI. Unmatched junction bases numbered 18, after V lost 7 bases and J lost 5 bases. This CDR3 reads CASISITSEREGGDTQYF. DNA of the CDR3: TGTGCCAGCATTTCCATAACGTCTGAGCGGGAGGGCGGAGATACGCAGTATTTT.

This clone came up once. The chain links TRBV10-3 to TRBJ1-1; no clear D. The CDR3 spans 14 residues. Trimming left V 3 bases short and J 0 bases short, with 8 bases between. Germline CDR1 reads ENHRY; CDR2 reads SYGVKD. CDR3 loop: CAISERSLNTEAFF. The CDR3 coding sequence is TGTGCCATCAGTGAAAGGTCCCTGAACACTGAAGCTTTCTTT.

The genes are TRBV5-1 and TRBJ1-1, with D perhaps matching TRBD1 (6 bases). Trimming cost V 4 bases and J 7 bases, with 17 bases left between them. Per germline, CDR1 SGHRS and CDR2 YFSETQ. CDR3 size: 14 residues. The CDR3 bases are TGCGCCAGCAGCCCGGACAGACCTACAGATGAAGCTTTCTTT. Protein: CASSPDRPTDEAFF. The full variable domain, in which reference TRBV5-1 and TRBJ1-1 provide the parts outside the CDR3, is KAGVTQTPRYLIKTRGQQVTLSCSPISGHRSVSWYQQTPGQGLQFLFEYFSETQRNKGNFPGRFSGRQFSNSRSEMNVSTLELGDSALYLCASSPDRPTDEAFFGQGTRLTVV.

This chain joins TRBV10-2 and TRBJ2-2, with D perhaps matching TRBD2 (5 bases). The germline CDR1 and CDR2 sequences are WSHSY and SAAADI. Trimming left V 7 bases short and J 3 bases short, with 6 bases between. The CDR3 length is 12 residues. The CDR3 bases are TGCGCCAGCAAGGGAGACACCGGGGAGCTGTTTTTT. Amino acids: CASKGDTGELFF.

This chain uses TRBV6-6 with TRBJ1-2; D call uncertain. The germline gives CDR1 MNHNY, CDR2 SVGAGI (reference sequence). The CDR3 sequence is 15 residues long. Between the trimmed V and J ends, which lost 0 bases and 0 bases, there was a span of 8 bases. The CDR3 sequence: CASSYSPDSNYGYTF. CDR3 nucleotides: TGTGCCAGCAGTTACTCTCCCGACTCTAACTATGGCTACACCTTC.

V usage is TRBV5-1 and J usage is TRBJ2-5; D perhaps matches TRBD1 (5 bases). Per germline, CDR1 SGHRS and CDR2 YFSETQ. The CDR3 extends over 15 amino acids. V was shortened by 3 bases and J by 1 base, with 13 bases between the two germline ends. CDR3 amino acids: CASSSSGGAQETQYF. The CDR3 DNA sequence: TGCGCCAGCAGCTCCTCGGGTGGGGCCCAAGAGACCCAGTACTTC.